This TCR beta chain originates from a study of read filtering for tumor transcriptome and immune sequencing. Whole-study results and caveats: This fraction held mixed bone marrow immune cells after CD138-negative sorting.

From roughly 400 ng of RNA, a library with molecular barcoded alpha/delta and beta/gamma adaptors was made. TCRdb processed the reads anew with MiXCR; each CDR3 protein has one entry. The sample holds over 35,000 distinct CDR3 sequences; approximately 12% are singletons and the top ten take around 35%. Trimming left V 9 bases short and J 0 bases short, with 11 bases between. Germline CDR1 and CDR2: KGHDR and SFDVKD. The CDR3 spans 14 residues. This clonotype showed up many times. The antigen remains undetermined. What was sequenced was a population of CD138-negative cells sorted from bone marrow. This chain links TRBV24-1 with TRBJ2-1; D possibly uses TRBD1 or TRBD2 (5 bases each). The receptor's source is a donor over 35 with multiple myeloma. The CDR3 DNA sequence: TGTGCCACCCAAGGGACCTACTCCTACAATGAGCAGTTCTTC. Residues: CATQGTYSYNEQFF.